The 16 T cell receptor beta chains below all came from one sample that was sequenced in a study of radiotherapy plus CTLA-4 blockade in lung cancer. The repertoire was sequenced with immunoSEQ multiplex PCR; TCRdb's copy has only in-frame clones and lacks some. The sample lists around 56,000 clones; 70% to 85% were seen once. This sample comprised peripheral blood, obtained from a patient treated with radiotherapy plus ipilimumab. All receptors derive from a human donor with non-small cell lung cancer who had a complete response to radiotherapy plus ipilimumab.

V gene TRBV7-9 combines with J gene TRBJ1-2; 7 bases line up with TRBD1. The germline CDR1 and CDR2 sequences are SEHNR and FQNEAQ (reference sequence). CDR3 length: 15 amino acids. V lost 4 bases to trimming and J lost 3 bases; unmatched junction nucleotides: 8. CDR3 DNA sequence: TGTGCCAGCAGCTGGGACAGCCCTAGAGACTATGGCTACACCTTC. This sequence encodes CASSWDSPRDYGYTF.

The J gene is TRBJ2-5, the V gene TRBV30; possible D gene TRBD2, 5 bases. The CDR3 runs to 13 residues. Germline lookup yields CDR1 GTSNPN and CDR2 SVGIG (reference sequence). Deletions cut 1 base from V and 2 bases from J, with 8 bases between. CDR3 sequence reads: CAWSGTSQETQYF. The CDR3 nucleotides are TGTGCCTGGAGTGGGACTTCACAAGAGACCCAGTACTTC.

This chain joins TRBV30 and TRBJ1-4; a weak D match, TRBD1 (6 bases). The length of the CDR3 is 14 residues. The V end lost 4 bases, the J end lost 4 bases, and 13 bases lay between the germline ends. Germline loops: CDR1 GTSNPN, CDR2 SVGIG (reference sequence). Written as DNA, the CDR3 is TGTGCCTGGAATCTCAGGGGTGTTAATGAAAAACTGTTTTTT. Translating gives CAWNLRGVNEKLFF.

The rearrangement joins TRBV27 to TRBJ1-1, with 7 bases identical to TRBD1. CDR3 length equals 14 residues. Trimming took 5 bases from V and 3 from J; bases not matched to a gene: 6. The germline gives CDR1 MNHEY, CDR2 SMNVEV (reference sequence). CDR3 DNA sequence: TGTGCCAGCAGTAGACAGGGTAGCCACACTGAAGCTTTCTTT. Its protein product is CASSRQGSHTEAFF.

V and J are TRBV4-1 and TRBJ2-4; TRBD2 is a possible D gene (7 bases). Germline loops: CDR1 MGHRA, CDR2 YSYEKL. The CDR3 is 20 residues long. The V end was cut by 1 base, the J end by 0 bases, with 22 bases between. CDR3 in amino acids: CASSQGIETGTTVAKNIQYF. Written as DNA, the CDR3 is TGCGCCAGCAGCCAAGGAATAGAAACAGGGACTACTGTAGCCAAAAACATTCAGTACTTC.

This clone has only one observation. This chain uses TRBV15 with TRBJ1-2; the D gene is possibly TRBD1 (6 bases). CDR3 length equals 14 residues. V lost 0 bases and J 14 bases, leaving 19 bases between the germline ends. Germline CDR1 LNHNV, CDR2 YYDKDF (reference sequence). CDR3 loop: CATSRDETGQRRTF. The CDR3 coding sequence is TGTGCCACCAGCAGAGATGAAACAGGGCAAAGAAGGACCTTC. The full variable domain, rest sourced from reference TRBV15 and TRBJ1-2, is DAMVIQNPRYQVTQFGKPVTLSCSQTLNHNVMYWYQQKSSQAPKLLFHYYDKDFNNEADTPDNFQSRRPNTSFCFLDIRSPGLGDTAMYLCATSRDETGQRRTFGSGTRLTVV.

The chain combines TRBV9 with TRBJ1-1; D gene unclear. The CDR3 covers 15 residues. Trimming shortened V by 0 bases and J by 1 base, and 10 bases separated the two germline ends. Germline CDR1 and CDR2: SGDLS and YYNGEE. The CDR3 region has the DNA TGTGCCAGCAGCGTAGGGCGGGGAGGGAACACTGAAGCTTTCTTT. This translates into CASSVGRGGNTEAFF.

This rearrangement joins TRBV7-2 to TRBJ2-5; 7 bases line up with TRBD1. This CDR3 comprises 13 residues. The V gene end was trimmed by 8 bases and the J gene end by 1 base; junction bases not matched to a gene: 4. Germline V CDR1 and CDR2: SGHTA, FQGNSA. The DNA of the CDR3 is TGTGCCAGCGAAGGGACAGCCCAAGAGACCCAGTACTTC. It translates to CASEGTAQETQYF.

V and J are TRBV18 and TRBJ1-2, with 7 bases aligning to TRBD1. V shed 3 bases, J shed 2 bases, and the junction held 3 bases outside the gene matches. This CDR3 comprises 14 residues. Germline CDR1 KGHSH, CDR2 LQKENI. The chain's CDR3 is CASSPSDRNYGYTF. CDR3 coding DNA: TGTGCCAGCTCACCCTCGGACAGGAACTATGGCTACACCTTC. Complete variable domain (other parts from reference TRBV18 and TRBJ1-2): NAGVMQNPRHLVRRRGQEARLRCSPMKGHSHVYWYRQLPEEGLKFMVYLQKENIIDESGMPKERFSAEFPKEGPSILRIQQVVRGDSAAYFCASSPSDRNYGYTFGSGTRLTVV.

The gene calls are TRBV5-6 and TRBJ2-5, with 9 positions matching TRBD2. The J call is doubtful: the DNA matches TRBJ2-7 better. Germline V gene sequence: CDR1 SGHDT, CDR2 YYEEEE. The CDR3 has 18 residues. CDR3 in DNA: TGTGCCAGCAGCTCCCAAGGCGCGGGACTAGCCTTTTCATACGAGCAGTACTTC. This sequence encodes CASSSQGAGLAFSYEQYF.

This chain links TRBV15 with TRBJ1-2; 8 bases line up with TRBD1. The V segment lost 0 bases and the J segment 7 bases; nucleotides outside the gene matches: 7. The CDR3 runs to 15 residues. Germline loops: CDR1 LNHNV, CDR2 YYDKDF (reference sequence). The CDR3 nucleotides read TGTGCCACCAGCAGAGAGACAGGGGCCGTCCCTGGCTACACCTTC. As protein: CATSRETGAVPGYTF.

The chain has TRBV7-2 and TRBJ2-7; 16 bases match TRBD2. The CDR3 extends over 15 amino acids. Germline assignment: CDR1 SGHTA and CDR2 FQGNSA. V was clipped by 5 bases and J by 9 bases; unmatched bases: 7. The CDR3 here is CASSLGTSGGEVQYF. The CDR3 bases are TGTGCCAGCAGCCTGGGGACTAGCGGGGGGGAGGTGCAGTACTTC.

A few counts support this clone. At one boundary the junction diverges from the germline segment, which might be a read error. V and J are TRBV10-2 and TRBJ1-2; the D gene is possibly TRBD1 (6 bases). Per germline, CDR1 WSHSY and CDR2 SAAADI. This CDR3 contains 14 residues. The DNA of the CDR3 is TGCGCCAGCAGTAGCCGGGACATTAACAATGGCTACACCTTC. Its protein product is CASSSRDINNGYTF.

The V and J genes are TRBV11-2 and TRBJ2-7; TRBD2 aligns across 14 bases. The CDR3 length is 17 residues. Trimming took 1 base from V and 2 from J; bases not matched to a gene: 4. Germline CDR1 SGHAT, CDR2 FQNNGV. CDR3 protein: CASSLGTSGRIPYEQYV. The DNA of the CDR3 is TGTGCCAGCAGCTTAGGGACTAGCGGGAGGATCCCCTACGAGCAGTACGTC.

The genes are TRBV15 and TRBJ1-6; D call uncertain. Trimming removed 1 base at V and 10 bases at J, with 20 bases between. CDR3 length: 17 residues. CDR1 is LNHNV and CDR2 is YYDKDF in the germline V gene (reference sequence). The CDR3 is CATSRGQYRRQGSPLHF. The CDR3 DNA follows: TGTGCCACCAGCAGAGGCCAATATCGGCGACAAGGATCACCCCTCCACTTT.

J is TRBJ2-7 and V is TRBV7-6; D remains ambiguous. This CDR3 region has 12 residues. Germline CDR1 SGHVS, CDR2 FNYEAQ. V lost 3 bases and J lost 2, with 5 bases in between. The CDR3 DNA reads as TGTGCCAGCAGCTTGACACCCTACGAGCAGTACTTC. Protein product: CASSLTPYEQYF.